Listed below are T cell receptor beta chains from one sample, sequenced in a study of blood T cell repertoires in COVID-19. Generated by immunoSEQ multiplex PCR, the TCRdb table keeps only in-frame clones and is missing some. The sample has roughly 100,000 clones; 80% to 85% are singletons. Sequenced material: peripheral blood. All receptors come from a woman over 75 with acute or convalescent COVID-19. The conserved cysteine and the conserved F or W are not part of the CDR3 here. The order of the fields is clone size, J gene, V gene, CDR3 protein. The size field is filled for only some rows; it gives once, few, many or a size class.

>.|TRBJ2-5|TRBV5-8
ASSLLAGERETQY
>.|TRBJ2-1|TRBV11-3
ASSLTATSGSYNEQF
>.|TRBJ1-1|TRBV28
ASSLEGRGTEAF
>few|TRBJ1-5|TRBV28
ASSLPILPQH
>.|TRBJ2-2|TRBV5-1
ASRPSGRNTGELF
>.|TRBJ2-5|TRBV12-3/TRBV12-4
ASSLQETQY
>.|TRBJ2-7|TRBV7-2
ASSSQGGGLSYEQY
>.|TRBJ2-1|TRBV24-1
ATSDWKTSGSYNEQF
>.|TRBJ2-5|TRBV18
ASSPRGQRDAETQY
>once|TRBJ2-1|TRBV3-1/TRBV3-2
ASSRRQGSYNEQF
>.|TRBJ2-2|TRBV2
ASSETGYEGFGELF
>.|TRBJ2-7|TRBV5-1
ASSRDRVGNEQY
>few|TRBJ1-5|TRBV28
ASTPPGRNQPQH
>.|TRBJ2-3|TRBV5-1
ASSLGRGATDTQY
>.|TRBJ1-2|TRBV9
ASRDRRGYGYT
>.|TRBJ1-3|TRBV4-2
ASSQDPGKGNTIY
>.|TRBJ2-3|TRBV11-2
ASSLEWASTDTQY
>once|TRBJ2-7|TRBV5-4
ASSTSERSYGQY
>.|TRBJ1-3|TRBV6-5
ASSYSNIGNTIY
>medium-sized|TRBJ2-4|TRBV3-1/TRBV3-2
ASSQENAGGNIQY
>.|TRBJ1-5|TRBV4-3
ASSQSIYQPQH
>.|TRBJ2-3|TRBV27
ASRRDISTDTQY
>.|TRBJ1-2|TRBV10-3
ATTTPPVGGYT
>few|TRBJ2-1|TRBV20-1
SAGSWEQF
>.|TRBJ2-1|TRBV3-1/TRBV3-2
ASSQGLGTYNEQF
>.|TRBJ2-7|TRBV5-4
ASSPGLAGGPSYEQY
>.|TRBJ1-2|TRBV5-6
ASSTPTEVYGYT
>.|TRBJ1-1|TRBV6-1
ASRERGSDLEAF
>.|TRBJ1-6|TRBV6-2/TRBV6-3
ASSIRGFNSPLH
>.|TRBJ2-7|TRBV3-1/TRBV3-2
ASSQWTSEQY
>.|TRBJ2-1|TRBV7-6
ASSRAEDNEQF
>.|TRBJ1-1|TRBV5-4
ASSLASRGSQDEAF
>.|TRBJ1-5|TRBV27
ASSFGQGIGPQH
>.|TRBJ2-1|TRBV7-9
ASSLARLQSPDEQF
>.|TRBJ2-1|TRBV2
ASLLAIYNEQF
>.|TRBJ2-7|TRBV10-3
AIMALRESYEQY
>once|TRBJ2-3|TRBV28
ASRKVGGFDTQY
>few|TRBJ2-2|TRBV3-1/TRBV3-2
ASSHKGGWTGELF
>.|TRBJ1-2|TRBV18
ASSPVRDYGYT
>.|TRBJ2-3|TRBV10-3
AISETPGLAAVADTQY
>.|TRBJ2-1|TRBV5-1
ASSPSSTSGIENEQF
>.|TRBJ2-2|TRBV7-6
ASSPGTSGKTGELF
>.|TRBJ1-2|TRBV19
ASSPSTGNYGYT
>.|TRBJ1-4|TRBV11-2
ASSSQGAGEKLF
>.|TRBJ1-2|TRBV5-1
ASSLAMSGGIYGYT